This T cell receptor (beta chain) was captured by sequencing in a study of radiotherapy plus CTLA-4 blockade in lung cancer. Study-wide background: Among patients, over 15% showed objective responses, and around 30% had disease control. Study-level findings and limits: Strongest reported response predictors: early blood clone changes and post-radiation interferon-beta.

The data were produced by immunoSEQ multiplex PCR, yet TCRdb's version contains in-frame clones alone and is incomplete. The data show 75,000 to 80,000 clones, with around 87% seen just once and about 1% held by the top ten. Germline values: CDR1 MDHEN, CDR2 SYDVKM. The ends lost 11 bases at V and 11 bases at J; junction bases unmatched: 18. This CDR3 has 14 residues. A word on this clone: The antigen remains unidentified.

This sample comprised peripheral blood, obtained from a patient treated with radiotherapy plus ipilimumab. The rearrangement joins TRBV28 to TRBJ1-5; 7 nucleotides line up with TRBD1. This clonotype was obtained from a human donor with non-small cell lung cancer who had stable disease on radiotherapy plus ipilimumab. CDR3: CAGAEGRPGGAQHF. Here the CDR3 DNA reads TGTGCCGGCGCGGAGGGGCGCCCAGGGGGGGCCCAGCATTTT.